The rows below give T cell receptor beta chains drawn from one sample of a study of T cells of healthy individuals. TCRdb recomputed calls from the 5' RACE reads with MiXCR, one row per CDR3 protein. The table has about 100,000 distinct CDR3 sequences, 17% seen once. Receptors originate from a human donor in good health. CDR3s include the opening cysteine and the closing phenylalanine or tryptophan. A D gene is named only where the DNA matches it firmly. The size field is filled for only some rows; it gives once, few, many or a size class.

few	TRBV4-3	TRBD1	TRBJ1-5	CASSQDPGTGASGAQHF	TGCGCCAGCAGCCAAGACCCCGGGACAGGGGCCAGTGGGGCCCAGCATTTT
-	TRBV20-1	TRBD1	TRBJ1-5	CSARDRGHNQPQHF	TGCAGTGCTAGGGACAGGGGCCATAATCAGCCCCAGCATTTT
-	TRBV4-2	-	TRBJ2-7	CASSQGTPQYF	TGTGCCAGCAGCCAGGGGACACCGCAGTACTTC
-	TRBV20-1	-	TRBJ2-5	CSARLGGGETQYF	TGCAGTGCTCGACTAGGGGGGGGGGAGACCCAGTACTTC
few	TRBV7-2	TRBD2	TRBJ2-1	CASSLNQREAWGEQFF	TGTGCCAGCAGCTTAAATCAGCGGGAGGCCTGGGGTGAGCAGTTCTTC
many	TRBV29-1	TRBD2	TRBJ2-5	CSVEDRGLAGVLQETQYF	TGCAGCGTTGAAGATCGAGGGCTAGCGGGAGTCCTCCAAGAGACCCAGTACTTC
few	TRBV5-1	TRBD1	TRBJ2-7	CASSFGQVLGEQYF	TGCGCCAGCAGCTTCGGACAGGTTTTAGGGGAGCAGTACTTC
-	TRBV5-6	-	TRBJ1-5	CASSLIGHNQPQHF	TGTGCCAGCAGCTTGATCGGTCACAATCAGCCCCAGCATTTT
many	TRBV11-1	-	TRBJ1-2	CASSLGLTPNNYGYTF	TGTGCCAGCAGCCTCGGGCTGACACCTAATAACTATGGCTACACCTTC
few	TRBV20-1	-	TRBJ1-5	CSARSTTDAIYSNQPQHF	TGCAGTGCTAGGTCGACGACAGACGCAATTTATAGCAATCAGCCCCAGCATTTT
few	TRBV29-1	-	TRBJ1-4	CSVGRADTQKLFF	TGCAGCGTTGGCCGGGCGGACACGCAAAAACTGTTTTTT
many	TRBV27	TRBD2	TRBJ2-1	CASSPTTGLVINEQFF	TGTGCCAGCAGTCCAACTACGGGACTAGTCATCAATGAGCAGTTCTTC
-	TRBV6-4	TRBD1	TRBJ2-6	CASSADRGTGANVLTF	TGTGCCAGCAGCGCGGACAGGGGAACTGGGGCCAACGTCCTGACTTTC
-	TRBV20-1	TRBD2	TRBJ2-7	CSAHGLAGVPYEQYF	TGCAGTGCTCACGGACTAGCGGGAGTCCCCTACGAGCAGTACTTC
few	TRBV6-1	TRBD1	TRBJ2-7	CASSEGGTGSYEQYF	TGTGCCAGCAGTGAAGGCGGGACAGGCAGCTACGAGCAGTACTTC
-	TRBV20-1	TRBD1	TRBJ1-4	CSAPKVPPDRRSKLFF	TGCAGTGCTCCGAAGGTACCCCCGGACAGGCGTTCAAAACTGTTTTTT
few	TRBV28	TRBD1	TRBJ2-2	CASSSPGQGNTGELFF	TGTGCCAGCAGTTCGCCGGGACAGGGTAACACCGGGGAGCTGTTTTTT
few	TRBV7-2	-	TRBJ2-4	CASSLAEGASGRQNIQYF	TGTGCCAGCAGCTTAGCAGAGGGGGCTAGCGGGCGCCAAAACATTCAGTACTTC
-	TRBV6-2/TRBV6-3	-	TRBJ1-4	CASKNGATNEKLFF	TGTGCCAGCAAAAACGGAGCAACTAATGAAAAACTGTTTTTT
-	TRBV24-1	TRBD1	TRBJ2-3	CATSESGTGVLDTQYF	TGTGCCACCAGTGAATCCGGGACAGGGGTCTTAGATACGCAGTATTTT
-	TRBV5-1	TRBD1	TRBJ2-7	CASSSDRVEQYF	TGCGCCAGCAGCTCCGACAGGGTCGAGCAGTACTTC
few	TRBV6-6	-	TRBJ2-1	CASSSQGYEQFF	TGTGCCAGCAGTTCTCAGGGGTATGAGCAGTTCTTC
few	TRBV2	-	TRBJ1-6	CASSAGRASNSPLHF	TGTGCCAGCAGTGCGGGCAGGGCATCAAATTCACCCCTCCACTTT
many	TRBV10-3	-	TRBJ2-7	CAISEGTTEQYF	TGTGCCATCAGTGAGGGGACAACCGAGCAGTACTTC
few	TRBV7-2	-	TRBJ2-1	CASSKMTGSYNEQFF	TGTGCCAGCAGCAAAATGACCGGCTCCTACAATGAGCAGTTCTTC
-	TRBV11-1	-	TRBJ1-1	CASSPTALNTEAFF	TGTGCCAGCAGCCCGACAGCTTTGAACACTGAAGCTTTCTTT
-	TRBV2	-	TRBJ2-7	CASSPITDYEQYF	TGTGCCAGCAGTCCAATCACAGATTACGAGCAGTACTTC
-	TRBV7-2	TRBD2	TRBJ2-1	CASSLVATSGRARYNEQFF	TGTGCCAGCAGCTTAGTTGCGACTAGCGGGAGGGCCAGGTACAATGAGCAGTTCTTC
many	TRBV5-6	-	TRBJ2-7	CASSLKDSAYEQYF	TGTGCCAGCAGCCTGAAGGACAGCGCCTACGAGCAGTACTTC
-	TRBV19	-	TRBJ1-6	CASSTHLSYNSPLHF	TGTGCCAGTAGTACCCATCTCTCCTATAATTCACCCCTCCACTTT
-	TRBV4-2	-	TRBJ2-2	CASSQDRDFYTGELFF	TGTGCCAGCAGCCAAGACAGGGATTTTTACACCGGGGAGCTGTTTTTT
-	TRBV7-7	-	TRBJ2-5	CASSPFLGMGETQYF	TGTGCCAGCAGCCCATTTCTGGGGATGGGAGAGACCCAGTACTTC
few	TRBV28	-	TRBJ2-7	CASTLAGRRWLAYEQYF	TGTGCCAGCACCCTGGCAGGGCGGCGATGGCTAGCCTACGAGCAGTACTTC